This T cell receptor (beta chain) was sequenced during a study of blood T cell repertoires in COVID-19. Whole-study context: From the United States, Italy and Spain came samples of acute and convalescent COVID-19. PBMCs, B-cell-depleted T cells, or T cells were the source of the cDNA or gDNA that made up the material.

CDR1 and CDR2 from the germline V gene are MNHEY and SVGAGI. V was cut by 6 bases and J by 0 bases, with 9 bases left in between. The CDR3 spans 13 residues. Sequencing used immunoSEQ multiplex PCR; TCRdb keeps in-frame clones, though not all of them. The sample holds approximately 75,000 clones, approximately 85% seen once. The specimen was peripheral blood. V and J are TRBV6-5 and TRBJ2-7, with D perhaps TRBD1 (7 bases). The TCR originated in an elderly man with acute or convalescent COVID-19. CDR3 sequence reads: CASRRDSSYEQYF. The CDR3 DNA sequence: TGTGCCAGCAGGCGGGACAGCTCCTACGAGCAGTACTTC.